What follows describes a single T cell receptor (beta chain). The germline gives CDR1 MNHEY, CDR2 SMNVEV (reference sequence). This CDR3 has 14 amino acids. With 6 bases clipped from V and 4 bases from J, the junction kept 4 bases outside the gene matches. TCRdb's copy holds only in-frame clones and misses some; the assay was immunoSEQ multiplex PCR. The sample holds 150,000 to 180,000 clones, roughly 94% seen once. This sample is part of a study of control samples from healthy donors and cancer patients. This sequence was found in a man aged 35-49 years in good health. Sequencing used blood. The V gene is TRBV27, the J gene TRBJ2-5, with 11 bases lining up with TRBD2. CDR3 sequence (DNA): TGTGCCAGCAGAGCGACTAGCGGGGTAGAGACCCAGTACTTC. It specifies CASRATSGVETQYF.